This paragraph reports one T cell receptor (beta chain). These data come from a study of blood T cell repertoires in COVID-19. Germline V gene sequence: CDR1 KGHDR, CDR2 SFDVKD. The CDR3 contains 15 residues. J was trimmed by 2 bases and V by 5 bases; bases with no gene match: 2. Sequenced by immunoSEQ multiplex PCR; TCRdb stores in-frame clones only, minus some. The data contain approximately 360,000 clones, around 89% of them seen just once; the ten biggest clones take up 0.95% to 1%. This sequence joins TRBV24-1 and TRBJ2-7; TRBD2 aligns across 13 bases. Sample: PBMCs or T cells enriched from blood (not recorded which). The sequence was obtained from a woman aged 25 to 39 with acute COVID-19. The CDR3 loop is CATSAGTSGTYEQYF. Written as DNA, the CDR3 is TGTGCCACCAGTGCCGGGACTAGCGGGACCTACGAGCAGTACTTC.